This TCR beta chain is from a study of cytomegalovirus exposure and HLA in healthy donors. Study results and caveats: Many donors carried some public TCRs, although rarity characterized most TCR sequences. Segments of the TCR beta V type were, in most cases, productive about 87% or about 30% of the time in an earlier analysis. Reports credit the classifier with highly specific, highly sensitive diagnosis of cytomegalovirus status.

Donors counted as nominally healthy when sampled, yet unrecorded immune exposures were likely. Regarding this clone: The target antigen is unknown.

The PCR contained 60 Vbeta and 13 Jbeta primers. This table comes from immunoSEQ multiplex PCR, and its TCRdb copy is limited to in-frame clones, with some not included. The table has 65,000 or so clones, less than 65% seen once. The sequenced material came from PBMCs. The receptor was isolated from a man aged 30 to 45 in good health and CMV-seronegative.

CDR3 in amino acids: CASSLRWGATGELFF. CDR3 sequence (DNA): TGTGCCAGCAGCTTACGGTGGGGAGCCACCGGGGAGCTGTTTTTT. The chain couples TRBV7-2 to TRBJ2-2, with a possible D match to TRBD2 (5 bases). This CDR3 contains 15 residues. Germline assignment: CDR1 SGHTA and CDR2 FQGNSA. Trimming took 2 bases from V and 4 from J, leaving 11 bases between them.